These 26 T cell receptor beta chains were all obtained from the same sample, sequenced in a study of CD8+ T cells in alopecia areata. Treatment: oral pan-JAK inhibitor, 5-10 mg twice daily. Reverse transcription of extracted RNA yielded cDNA, which provided the sequencing template. TCRdb keeps only in-frame clones here, not all; method: immunoSEQ multiplex PCR. The sample lists 42,000 or so clones; roughly 92% were seen once. The sample was CD8+ T cells sorted from blood, taken at week 24, from a patient treated with tofacitinib. The receptors originated from a human donor with alopecia areata.

This clone occurred once. The rearrangement joins TRBV11-3 to TRBJ1-2; a weak D match, TRBD1 (6 bases). Germline CDR1 and CDR2: SGHNT and YENEEA. The CDR3 sequence is 12 residues long. V shed 7 bases and J shed 7 bases, with 13 bases lying between them. The CDR3 DNA follows: TGTGCCAGCACCACAGGGCTCGGTGGCTACACCTTC. As protein: CASTTGLGGYTF.

The CDR3 loop is CASSPAGLGTDTQYF. In DNA form, the CDR3 reads TGTGCCAGCAGCCCCGCCGGGCTGGGCACAGATACGCAGTATTTT. The genes are TRBV7-2 and TRBJ2-3; no firm D call. CDR1 is SGHTA and CDR2 is FQGNSA in the germline V gene. V lost 5 bases and J lost 1, with 13 bases in between. The CDR3 is 15 amino acids.

The chain carries TRBV7-9 and TRBJ2-3; D is unresolved. CDR3 length: 12 residues. V was clipped by 0 bases and J by 2 bases, with 0 bases between them. Germline CDR1 reads SEHNR; CDR2 reads FQNEAQ (reference sequence). In nucleotides, the CDR3 is TGTGCCAGCAGCTTAGCCACAGATACGCAGTATTTT. It is translated as CASSLATDTQYF.

V is TRBV7-8 and J is TRBJ2-5; 9 bases are shared with TRBD2. Germline V gene data show CDR1 as SGHVS and CDR2 as FQNEAQ. The CDR3 is 15 amino acids. V trimming: 4 bases; J trimming: 4 bases; junction bases outside the gene matches: 7. The CDR3 DNA sequence: TGTGCCAGCAGCTCCTCAGGGACTAGCCCAGAGACCCAGTACTTC. Amino acids: CASSSSGTSPETQYF.

The rearrangement uses TRBV4-2 and TRBJ1-6, with D perhaps TRBD1 (5 bases). This CDR3 spans 15 amino acids. V was pared by 0 bases and J by 7 bases, with 10 bases between. Germline V CDR1 and CDR2: LGHNA, YNFKEQ. The CDR3 DNA is TGTGCCAGCAGCCAAGACGGGGACCTAAATTCACCCCTCCACTTT. Encoded protein: CASSQDGDLNSPLHF.

This clone was counted once. The V and J genes are TRBV28 and TRBJ2-7, with TRBD2 identical over 12 bases. Germline V CDR1 and CDR2: MDHEN, SYDVKM. The CDR3 runs 15 residues. Trimming removed 6 bases from V and 2 bases from J; junction bases left unmatched: 5. CDR3 DNA sequence: TGTGCCAGCAGGTGGACTAGCGGGGAAACCTACGAGCAGTACTTC. Translation gives CASRWTSGETYEQYF.

The chain has TRBV27 and TRBJ2-7; the D gene could be TRBD1 or TRBD2 (5 bases each). V was shortened by 5 bases and J by 6 bases, with 14 bases between the two germline ends. The germline gives CDR1 MNHEY, CDR2 SMNVEV (reference sequence). The CDR3 has 13 amino acids. This chain's CDR3 is CASSLGTGLEQYF. DNA for the CDR3: TGTGCCAGCAGTCTCGGGACCGGGCTCGAGCAGTACTTC.

This clone was picked up one time. The chain carries TRBV27 and TRBJ2-4; 8 bases are shared with TRBD1. This CDR3 is built from 15 residues. Germline loops: CDR1 MNHEY, CDR2 SMNVEV (reference sequence). With 3 bases clipped from V and 9 bases from J, the junction kept 10 bases outside the gene matches. CDR3 DNA: TGTGCCAGCAGTTTTAGTTCAGGACAGGGCGTCATTCAGTACTTC. Amino acids: CASSFSSGQGVIQYF.

The genes are TRBV4-3 and TRBJ2-5; 12 bases line up with TRBD2. The J segment lost 3 bases and the V segment lost 0 bases, leaving 8 bases of the junction unmatched. This CDR3 spans 18 amino acids. Per the germline V gene, CDR1 is LGHNA and CDR2 is YSLEER. The CDR3 coding sequence is TGCGCCAGCAGCCAAGATTGGCTAGCGGGGGGGCTAGAAGAGACCCAGTACTTC. It specifies CASSQDWLAGGLEETQYF.

The chain carries TRBV7-3 and TRBJ2-1, with unresolved D. Germline-derived CDR1 and CDR2 are SGHTA and FQGTGA. Trimming cost V 2 bases and J 0 bases, with 8 bases left between them. The CDR3 loop spans 15 amino acids. CDR3 region: CASSLYYGSYNEQFF. The CDR3 coding sequence is TGTGCCAGCAGCTTATATTACGGCTCCTACAATGAGCAGTTCTTC.

The chain carries TRBV29-1 and TRBJ2-7; 9 bases align to TRBD1. The germline V gene encodes CDR1 SQVTM and CDR2 ANQGSEA. V lost 0 bases and J lost 3; bases outside the gene matches: 6. The CDR3 covers 15 residues. CDR3 loop: CSVEDLGQGDYEQYF. CDR3 coding DNA: TGCAGCGTTGAAGATTTGGGACAGGGAGACTACGAGCAGTACTTC.

The chain carries TRBV5-4 and TRBJ2-7, with 9 bases fitting TRBD1. The trim removed 4 bases at V and 2 bases at J, leaving 7 bases unmatched. The germline V gene has CDR1 SGHNT and CDR2 YYREEE (reference sequence). There are 15 residues in the CDR3. The CDR3 spells CASSGDRATPYEQYF. The CDR3 DNA is TGTGCCAGCAGCGGGGACAGGGCGACCCCCTACGAGCAGTACTTC.

V is TRBV2 and J is TRBJ2-2; 9 nucleotides align to TRBD2. J gave up 3 bases and V 3 bases, and 17 bases lay outside the gene matches. CDR3 length: 20 amino acids. Germline V CDR1 and CDR2: SNHLY, FYNNEI. CDR3: CASSDDVNSSGTTDTGELFF. The DNA of the CDR3 is TGTGCCAGCAGTGACGACGTGAACTCTAGCGGGACCACGGACACCGGGGAGCTGTTTTTT.

J is TRBJ2-3 and V is TRBV6-1; D is unclear. This CDR3 spans 13 amino acids. Trimming left V 11 bases short and J 3 bases short, with 15 bases between. Looked up from germline, CDR1 is MNHNS and CDR2 is SASEGT. In DNA, the CDR3 is TGTGCCGCCCGCGGCGAGGCGACAGATACGCAGTATTTT. Translated, it gives CAARGEATDTQYF.

This sequence joins TRBV4-1 and TRBJ2-2, with D hard to call. CDR3 length: 17 amino acids. V was clipped by 1 base and J by 1 base, with 13 bases between them. Per germline, CDR1 MGHRA and CDR2 YSYEKL. The CDR3 is CASSQVLADGNTGELFF. The CDR3, as DNA: TGCGCCAGCAGCCAAGTTTTAGCCGATGGGAACACCGGGGAGCTGTTTTTT.

The rearrangement links TRBV28 to TRBJ2-1, with D hard to call. The germline gives CDR1 MDHEN, CDR2 SYDVKM. V was pared by 3 bases and J by 0 bases, with 6 bases between. This CDR3 comprises 14 residues. The CDR3 DNA is TGTGCCAGCAGTTTCGGTTACTCCTACAATGAGCAGTTCTTC. It codes for CASSFGYSYNEQFF. Complete variable domain (other parts from reference TRBV28 and TRBJ2-1): DVKVTQSSRYLVKRTGEKVFLECVQDMDHENMFWYRQDPGLGLRLIYFSYDVKMKEKGDIPEGYSVSREKKERFSLILESASTNQTSMYLCASSFGYSYNEQFFGPGTRLTVL.

In regard to this clone: The sample holds other DNA sequences that translate to the same CDR3. This sequence joins TRBV30 and TRBJ2-1; D not certain. This CDR3 has 12 residues. Germline V gene lookup returns CDR1 GTSNPN and CDR2 SVGIG (reference sequence). V lost 0 bases and J lost 4, with 4 bases in between. The CDR3 region is CAWSVSYNEQFF. CDR3 DNA: TGTGCCTGGAGTGTCTCTTACAATGAGCAGTTCTTC.

In this sample, this clone turned up once. The rearrangement uses TRBV6-1 and TRBJ2-7, with D uncertain. Deletions cut 1 base from V and 2 bases from J, with 12 bases between. Germline V lookup: CDR1 MNHNS, CDR2 SASEGT. This CDR3 comprises 15 residues. CDR3 sequence reads: CASSEGVPRPYEQYF. The CDR3 nucleotides are TGTGCCAGCAGTGAAGGGGTACCGAGGCCCTACGAGCAGTACTTC.

This clone was detected a few times. The chain has TRBV4-2 and TRBJ2-6, with D perhaps matching TRBD2 (6 bases). V shed 1 base and J shed 4 bases, with 14 bases lying between them. This CDR3 region has 17 residues. Germline loops: CDR1 LGHNA, CDR2 YNFKEQ. This CDR3 is CASSQGEEGAGANVLTF. CDR3 DNA: TGTGCCAGCAGCCAAGGGGAGGAGGGCGCCGGGGCCAACGTCCTGACTTTC.

This clone was counted once. This chain links TRBV4-2 with TRBJ2-1; D is undetermined. CDR3 length: 17 residues. The V end was cut by 3 bases, the J end by 1 base, with 16 bases between. CDR1 is LGHNA and CDR2 is YNFKEQ in the germline V gene. For the CDR3, the DNA is TGTGCCAGCAGCCAGCAGCGCCGAGGACCGTCCTACAATGAGCAGTTCTTC. It translates to CASSQQRRGPSYNEQFF.

The J gene is TRBJ2-1, the V gene TRBV27; D might be TRBD2 (6 bases). V dropped 7 bases and J dropped 0 bases, with 16 bases sitting between them. This CDR3 has 16 amino acids. Per germline, CDR1 MNHEY and CDR2 SMNVEV (reference sequence). CDR3 sequence reads: CASNLRAGSSYNEQFF. The CDR3 region has the DNA TGTGCCAGCAATTTGAGGGCGGGGAGCTCCTACAATGAGCAGTTCTTC.

The V gene is TRBV21-1, the J gene TRBJ2-5; the table's D gene call, TRBD2, was not cross checked with the DNA. The J call is in doubt because the DNA end fits TRBJ2-7 better. TRBV21-1 is flagged as a pseudogene. The CDR3 is made up of 15 amino acids. CDR3 nucleotides: TGTGCCCCCCCACGGGGAAGCGGGGGGTCCTACGAGCAGTACTTC. The encoded protein is CAPPRGSGGSYEQYF.

This chain connects TRBV12-5 to TRBJ2-5; D possibly corresponds to TRBD2 (5 bases). Germline V CDR1 and CDR2: LGHNT, FRNRAP. This CDR3 has 15 amino acids. Trimming cost V 5 bases and J 2 bases, with 15 bases left between them. CDR3 region: CASGPPGLPQETQYF. The CDR3 bases are TGTGCTAGTGGTCCACCCGGACTCCCTCAAGAGACCCAGTACTTC.

Only a few counts were recorded for this clone. V and J are TRBV7-9 and TRBJ1-6; D unclear. Per germline, CDR1 SEHNR and CDR2 FQNEAQ (reference sequence). The ends were cut back, 7 bases at V and 4 bases at J, with 8 bases in the middle. The CDR3 runs 13 residues. In DNA, the CDR3 is TGTGCCAGCACCCGGAATTATAATTCACCCCTCCACTTT. Translated: CASTRNYNSPLHF.

This chain uses TRBV28 with TRBJ2-7; D gene unclear. There are 14 residues in the CDR3. V gave up 7 bases and J gave up 6 bases, with 19 bases separating them. Looked up from germline, CDR1 is MDHEN and CDR2 is SYDVKM. The CDR3 loop reads CASTSPFDHTEQYF. CDR3 sequence (DNA): TGTGCCAGCACCTCCCCGTTCGATCATACCGAGCAGTACTTC.

This chain connects TRBV7-9 to TRBJ2-5; D perhaps matches TRBD2 (6 bases). The V and J ends lost 1 base and 4 bases respectively, with 16 bases between them. Per the germline V gene, CDR1 is SEHNR and CDR2 is FQNEAQ (reference sequence). This CDR3 region has 16 residues. The CDR3 coding sequence is TGTGCCAGCAGCTTAGTGGGCCTAGCGAGAGGAGAGACCCAGTACTTC. The encoded protein is CASSLVGLARGETQYF.